This TCR beta chain was profiled in a study of T cell responses to AZD1222 COVID-19 vaccine. Study-wide results and limits: Increases in Spike-specific TCR breadth and depth were seen after two AZD1222 doses. Clonal diversity was possibly underestimated, and white British individuals and females predominated among donors.

This CDR3 spans 14 amino acids. V lost 5 bases, J lost 1 base, and 2 bases stayed unmatched. Germline lookup yields CDR1 MNHEY and CDR2 SVGAGI. Sequencing used immunoSEQ multiplex PCR; TCRdb keeps in-frame clones, though not all of them. The sample consists of approximately 120,000 clones, 91% of them appearing once. As for this clone: Its antigen remains unidentified.

The V gene is TRBV6-5, the J gene TRBJ1-2, with 9 bases matching TRBD1. The sequences come from peripheral blood, collected on day 0 of AZD1222 vaccination. This receptor was taken from an adult in good health. The CDR3: CASSRDRVNYGYTF. The CDR3 DNA follows: TGTGCCAGCAGTCGGGACAGGGTTAACTATGGCTACACCTTC.